The next 6 T cell receptor beta chains were all read from a single sample in a study of T cell repertoires and leukemia-associated antigens. The antigens for these receptors are not known. MiXCR, run by TCRdb on the 5' RACE reads, gives a single entry per CDR3 protein. The sample lists fewer than 15,000 distinct CDR3 sequences; roughly 39% were seen once. Sequences were obtained from CD3+ T cells sorted from blood and cultured. Receptors originate from a female donor in good health.

This clonotype was seen repeatedly, ten times or more. The CDR3 here is CASSLGWTRASYEQYF. The CDR3 coding sequence is TGTGCCAGCAGCTTAGGCTGGACTAGGGCCTCCTACGAGCAGTACTTC. This sequence joins TRBV11-2 and TRBJ2-7; 7 bases line up with TRBD2. There are 16 residues in the CDR3. With 1 base clipped from V and 0 bases from J, the junction kept 6 bases outside the gene matches. In germline, CDR1 is SGHAT, CDR2 FQNNGV.

Judged by abundance, this clonotype is medium-sized. The chain employs TRBV2 and TRBJ2-3; TRBD1 matches at 9 bases. This CDR3 has 12 residues. V shed 5 bases, J shed 8 bases, and the junction held 2 bases outside the gene matches. CDR1 and CDR2 (germline): SNHLY, FYNNEI. Here the CDR3 reads CASSPTGGTQYF. DNA of the CDR3: TGTGCCAGCAGTCCGACAGGGGGTACGCAGTATTTT.

This clonotype turned up a few times. The chain has TRBV12-3 or TRBV12-4 and TRBJ2-7; 7 bases agree with TRBD2. The CDR3 covers 15 residues. Trimming cost V 5 bases and J 1 base; bases outside gene matches: 8. The CDR3 is CASSLRKRGSYEQYF. DNA of the CDR3: TGTGCCAGCAGTCTGCGCAAGCGGGGTTCCTACGAGCAGTACTTC.

The rearrangement uses TRBV5-1 and TRBJ2-7; 10 nucleotides match TRBD2. Germline V gene lookup returns CDR1 SGHRS and CDR2 YFSETQ. Trimming cost V 0 bases and J 7 bases; bases outside gene matches: 10. The CDR3 spans 16 residues. CDR3 nucleotides: TGCGCCAGCAGCTTGGATTGGACTAGCGGTAACAGGGAGCAGTACTTC. Protein: CASSLDWTSGNREQYF.

This clonotype is a singleton in its sample. One end of the junction is discordant with germline, which a read error may explain. V usage is TRBV6-6 and J usage is TRBJ2-1; no definite D call. CDR1 MNHNY and CDR2 SVGAGI come from the germline V gene (reference sequence). The CDR3 contains 18 residues. The CDR3 nucleotides are TGCACCAGCAGTTACCATCATTTCTTTAGAGAAAGTTACAATGAGCAGTTCTTC. It is translated as CTSSYHHFFRESYNEQFF.

This clonotype was recorded at least ten times. The genes are TRBV7-3 and TRBJ2-1; TRBD1 is a possible D gene (6 bases). The CDR3 spans 14 residues. The ends were cut back, 2 bases at V and 5 bases at J, with 10 bases in the middle. CDR1 SGHTA and CDR2 FQGTGA come from the germline V gene. The CDR3 sequence is CASSLLTGHNEQFF. CDR3 DNA: TGTGCCAGCAGCTTACTTACAGGGCACAATGAGCAGTTCTTC.